The 21 T cell receptor beta chains in this list originate from one sample, sequenced in a study of identical twins. Each CDR3 protein is one row after TCRdb ran MiXCR on the 5' RACE reads. The sample includes roughly 700,000 distinct CDR3 sequences, around 8.3% of them seen just once. This same sample was also taken into another study, of yellow fever vaccine responses in identical twins.

The sample was PBMCs. The receptors shown here come from a woman between 18 and 30 years old in good health.

The V and J genes are TRBV6-1 and TRBJ2-2; D might be TRBD2 (5 bases). In germline, CDR1 is MNHNS, CDR2 SASEGT. The CDR3 has 14 residues. Trimming pared 11 bases from V and 4 bases from J, leaving 17 bases between. CDR3 residues: CAGETPAGTGELFF. The CDR3 DNA is TGTGCCGGGGAGACACCCGCTGGCACCGGGGAGCTGTTTTTT.

This chain connects TRBV15 to TRBJ2-7; D gene unclear. V lost 1 base and J 0 bases, leaving 4 bases between the germline ends. The CDR3 extends over 13 amino acids. Germline CDR1 is LNHNV and CDR2 is YYDKDF (reference sequence). The CDR3: CATSRVTSYEQYF. The CDR3 nucleotides read TGTGCCACCAGCAGAGTCACCTCCTACGAGCAGTACTTC.

This clonotype occurred many times. This chain uses TRBV7-9 with TRBJ1-1; maybe TRBD1 (6 bases). The V end was cut by 5 bases, the J end by 2 bases, with 12 bases between. CDR3 length: 14 amino acids. In germline, CDR1 is SEHNR, CDR2 FQNEAQ (reference sequence). DNA of the CDR3: TGTGCCAGCAGCCAGGGGTCACAAAACACTGAAGCTTTCTTT. It is translated as CASSQGSQNTEAFF.

V is TRBV9 and J is TRBJ2-1; 13 bases align to TRBD2. After removal of 4 bases from V and 4 bases from J, the junction contained 5 bases not matched to a gene. CDR3 length: 16 residues. Per the germline V gene, CDR1 is SGDLS and CDR2 is YYNGEE. For the CDR3, the DNA is TGTGCCAGCAGCCATTCGGGACTAGCGGGGTACAATGAGCAGTTCTTC. It translates to CASSHSGLAGYNEQFF.

The gene calls are TRBV7-3 and TRBJ1-1; 11 nucleotides match TRBD1. Losses at the gene ends were 3 bases for V and 6 bases for J; bases not matched to a gene: 6. There are 15 residues in the CDR3. Germline CDR1 reads SGHTA; CDR2 reads FQGTGA. The CDR3 region has the DNA TGTGCCAGCAGCTTCACCGGACAGGGGGCCGCTGAAGCTTTCTTT. Its translation is CASSFTGQGAAEAFF.

This clonotype was detected many times. The rearrangement joins TRBV20-1 to TRBJ2-4, with TRBD2 identical over 10 bases. Trimming cost V 3 bases and J 4 bases; bases outside gene matches: 6. Germline V lookup: CDR1 DFQATT, CDR2 SNEGSKA (reference sequence). The CDR3 extends over 15 amino acids. CDR3 coding DNA: TGCAGTGCTAGTGCGCTAGCGGGAGATAAAAACATTCAGTACTTC. Translated: CSASALAGDKNIQYF.

This clonotype has only a few counts. The V and J genes are TRBV11-2 and TRBJ2-1; D possibly uses TRBD1 or TRBD2 (5 bases each). The CDR3 covers 16 residues. CDR1 SGHAT and CDR2 FQNNGV come from the germline V gene. The V and J ends lost 5 bases and 0 bases respectively, with 14 bases between them. The CDR3 protein is CASSRTDTSSYNEQFF. For the CDR3, the DNA is TGTGCCAGCAGCCGGACGGACACTAGCTCCTACAATGAGCAGTTCTTC.

V gene TRBV20-1 combines with J gene TRBJ2-5, with TRBD2 identical over 9 bases. CDR3 size: 16 residues. J was trimmed by 0 bases and V by 5 bases; bases with no gene match: 10. CDR1 is DFQATT, CDR2 SNEGSKA, per germline (reference sequence). DNA of the CDR3: TGCAGTGCTCCCCCCTCTAGCGGGGTGTACCAAGAGACCCAGTACTTC. Its translation is CSAPPSSGVYQETQYF.

This clonotype was counted only a few times. This rearrangement joins TRBV6-4 to TRBJ2-7, with a tentative D call TRBD2 (7 bases). The germline V gene has CDR1 MRHNA and CDR2 SNTAGT. Trimming removed 11 bases at V and 3 bases at J, with 23 bases between. The CDR3 length is 15 residues. In DNA, the CDR3 is TGTGCCCCCAAGGGGGGGTCGAGACTATTCTACGAGCAGTACTTC. Translating gives CAPKGGSRLFYEQYF.

This clonotype was found a few times. Written as DNA, the CDR3 is TGTGCCAGCAGTTTAGTCCAGGGGCGCGGAAACACCATATATTTT. It translates to CASSLVQGRGNTIYF. The V and J genes are TRBV12-3 or TRBV12-4 and TRBJ1-3; weak D call: TRBD1 (6 bases). V dropped 1 base and J dropped 4 bases, with 11 bases sitting between them. This CDR3 has 15 residues.

This clonotype was detected a few times. This sequence joins TRBV10-3 and TRBJ1-2, with a possible D match to TRBD1 (6 bases). Germline-derived CDR1 and CDR2 are ENHRY and SYGVKD. The CDR3 consists of 14 residues. V dropped 3 bases and J dropped 4 bases, with 12 bases sitting between them. CDR3 region: CAISELQGSYGYTF. The CDR3 bases are TGTGCCATCAGTGAATTACAGGGAAGCTATGGCTACACCTTC.

This clonotype has only a few counts. This chain joins TRBV30 and TRBJ2-1; no definite D call. Trimming stripped 5 bases from V and 0 bases from J, with 17 bases between. This CDR3 region has 16 residues. CDR1 GTSNPN and CDR2 SVGIG come from the germline V gene (reference sequence). CDR3 coding DNA: TGTGCCTGGCATCACGGTGCGGCAAGCTCCTACAATGAGCAGTTCTTC. This sequence encodes CAWHHGAASSYNEQFF.

The rearrangement joins TRBV5-5 to TRBJ2-7; 8 nucleotides match TRBD1. The CDR3 sequence is 14 residues long. Germline trimming cut 4 bases from V and 4 bases from J; bases unmatched to any gene: 7. Germline lookup yields CDR1 SGHKS and CDR2 YYEKEE (reference sequence). The DNA of the CDR3 is TGTGCCAGCAGCCCCCGGACAGGGAAGTACGAGCAGTACTTC. Translation gives CASSPRTGKYEQYF.

This chain links TRBV7-9 with TRBJ1-5; D not resolved. The CDR3 covers 16 residues. The germline V gene encodes CDR1 SEHNR and CDR2 FQNEAQ (reference sequence). Trimming stripped 4 bases from V and 3 bases from J, with 16 bases between. CDR3 coding DNA: TGTGCCAGCAGCTCATATTCCGGCAGCAACAATCAGCCCCAGCATTTT. The encoded protein is CASSSYSGSNNQPQHF.

This sequence joins TRBV20-1 and TRBJ2-2; TRBD2 matches at 8 bases. V lost 1 base to trimming and J lost 4 bases; unmatched junction nucleotides: 2. Germline V lookup: CDR1 DFQATT, CDR2 SNEGSKA (reference sequence). The CDR3 is 14 amino acids. Written as DNA, the CDR3 is TGCAGTGCTAGAGTACTAGCGGCCACCGGGGAGCTGTTTTTT. It encodes CSARVLAATGELFF.

This clonotype was recorded a few times. This chain links TRBV14 with TRBJ2-3; D may be TRBD1 (5 bases). This CDR3 has 17 residues. Trimming stripped 0 bases from V and 0 bases from J, with 13 bases between. From germline, CDR1 is SGHDN and CDR2 FVKESK. This CDR3 reads CASSQDGHRFSTDTQYF. The CDR3 nucleotides read TGTGCCAGCAGCCAAGACGGTCACAGGTTTAGCACAGATACGCAGTATTTT. Full variable domain (remainder filled in from reference TRBV14 and TRBJ2-3): EAGVTQFPSHSVIEKGQTVTLRCDPISGHDNLYWYRRVMGKEIKFLLHFVKESKQDESGMPNNRFLAERTGGTYSTLKVQPAELEDSGVYFCASSQDGHRFSTDTQYFGPGTRLTVL.

This clonotype was detected a few times. This chain joins TRBV3-1 and TRBJ2-2; D is perhaps TRBD1 (6 bases). Germline CDR1 reads LGHDT; CDR2 reads YNNKEL (reference sequence). This CDR3 contains 17 residues. The V and J ends lost 3 bases and 4 bases respectively, with 18 bases between them. CDR3: CASSQTGTPAGTGELFF. The CDR3 bases are TGTGCCAGCAGCCAGACCGGGACACCCGCGGGCACCGGGGAGCTGTTTTTT.

A few counts support this clonotype. The rearrangement links TRBV7-9 to TRBJ2-7, with TRBD2 matching 12 bases. The CDR3 has 15 amino acids. Germline lookup yields CDR1 SEHNR and CDR2 FQNEAQ (reference sequence). Trimming at V came to 5 bases and at J to 5 bases, leaving 7 bases not matched to a gene. Written as DNA, the CDR3 is TGTGCCAGCAGCGGTCTAGCGGGAGGGCCGGACGAGCAGTACTTC. Residues: CASSGLAGGPDEQYF.

This clonotype was recorded many times. The J gene is TRBJ2-7, the V gene TRBV7-9, with 13 bases that match TRBD2. Germline-derived CDR1 and CDR2 are SEHNR and FQNEAQ (reference sequence). Trimming cost V 5 bases and J 3 bases; bases outside gene matches: 4. The CDR3 totals 15 residues. The CDR3 DNA is TGTGCCAGCAGCGGACTAGCGGGAGACAGCTACGAGCAGTACTTC. Amino acids: CASSGLAGDSYEQYF.

The chain carries TRBV7-9 and TRBJ2-2, with D unclear. CDR3 length: 13 residues. V dropped 2 bases and J dropped 6 bases, with 7 bases sitting between them. Germline CDR1 SEHNR, CDR2 FQNEAQ (reference sequence). CDR3 sequence (DNA): TGTGCCAGCAGCTTACGAGAATCCGGGGAGCTGTTTTTT. Translation gives CASSLRESGELFF. The full variable domain, with the rest looked up from reference TRBV7-9 and TRBJ2-2, is DTGVSQNPRHKITKRGQNVTFRCDPISEHNRLYWYRQTLGQGPEFLTYFQNEAQLEKSRLLSDRFSAERPKGSFSTLEIQRTEQGDSAMYLCASSLRESGELFFGEGSRLTVL.

The rearrangement links TRBV5-1 to TRBJ2-6; 9 bases are a match to TRBD1. Germline V gene sequence: CDR1 SGHRS, CDR2 YFSETQ. The CDR3 spans 17 residues. The trim removed 3 bases at V and 1 base at J, leaving 5 bases unmatched. The CDR3 DNA sequence: TGCGCCAGCAGCTGGGGGACAGGGCGGTCTGGGGCCAACGTCCTGACTTTC. It is translated as CASSWGTGRSGANVLTF.